This T cell receptor beta chain appears in the sequencing data of a study of blood T cell repertoires in COVID-19. Whole-study context: Some COVID-19 samples were acute and others convalescent; all came from the United States, Italy and Spain. PBMCs, B-cell-depleted T cells, or T cells provided the cDNA or gDNA that made up the material.

From germline, CDR1 is MNHNY and CDR2 SVGAGI (reference sequence). CDR3 length: 15 amino acids. The V gene lost 2 bases and the J gene lost 0 bases, with 7 bases spanning the gap. Original handling: Amplification from reference gene primers served as the basis for estimated nucleated cell counts. This table comes from immunoSEQ multiplex PCR, and its TCRdb copy is limited to in-frame clones, with some not included. V and J calls plus clone size are reproduced from that table; the DNA served to infer D and trimming. Of about 120,000 clones in the sample, more than 80% are singletons; the top ten hold about 4.5%.

The sequence came from a man aged 40-50 years with acute or convalescent COVID-19. The source material was peripheral blood. V and J are TRBV6-6 and TRBJ2-2; D remains unclear. Here the CDR3 DNA reads TGTGCCAGCAGTTACGCAGAGGCGAACACCGGGGAGCTGTTTTTT. Its protein is CASSYAEANTGELFF.